These T cell receptor beta chains were read from a single sample in a study of OX40 agonist ivuxolimab in advanced cancers. Only in-frame clones appear in the TCRdb table, and some are missing; sequencing was by immunoSEQ multiplex PCR. The sample includes roughly 100,000 clones, approximately 90% of them seen just once. The sample here was CD4+ or CD8+ T cells sorted from blood, taken in a trial of the OX40 agonist ivuxolimab. The receptors originated from an adult with an advanced solid tumor such as melanoma, head and neck, liver or kidney cancer. Both conserved end residues are part of each CDR3. Fields, in order: CDR3 protein, CDR3 DNA, clone size, J gene, D gene, V gene. A D gene is named only where the DNA matches it firmly. Size is stated for part of the rows, as once, few or many counts, or as a class when the clone is expanded.

CDR3: CASSKVSNTGELFF
DNA: TGTGCCAGCTCAAAGGTCTCGAACACCGGGGAGCTGTTTTTT
size: NA
J: TRBJ2-2
D: NA
V: TRBV18

CDR3: CASSPGQGFREQYF
DNA: TGTGCCAGCAGCCCAGGACAGGGCTTTAGAGAGCAGTACTTC
size: NA
J: TRBJ2-7
D: TRBD1
V: TRBV5-6

CDR3: CAWSGQGGGYTF
DNA: TGTGCCTGGAGTGGACAGGGTGGTGGCTACACCTTC
size: NA
J: TRBJ1-2
D: TRBD1
V: TRBV30

CDR3: CASSPGQGDQPQHF
DNA: TGTGCCAGCTCACCTGGACAGGGTGATCAGCCCCAGCATTTT
size: NA
J: TRBJ1-5
D: TRBD1
V: TRBV18

CDR3: CASAKEAISGANVLTF
DNA: TGTGCCAGCGCCAAAGAGGCGATCTCTGGGGCCAACGTCCTGACTTTC
size: NA
J: TRBJ2-6
D: NA
V: TRBV2

CDR3: CAISESGTSGGQSYNEQFF
DNA: TGTGCCATCAGTGAGTCTGGGACTAGCGGGGGGCAATCCTACAATGAGCAGTTCTTC
size: NA
J: TRBJ2-1
D: TRBD2
V: TRBV10-3

CDR3: CASSLPSGASTDTQYF
DNA: TGCGCCAGCAGCTTGCCATCAGGGGCGAGCACAGATACGCAGTATTTT
size: NA
J: TRBJ2-3
D: NA
V: TRBV5-1

CDR3: CASSLASQETQYF
DNA: TGTGCCAGCAGCTTAGCCTCCCAAGAGACCCAGTACTTC
size: NA
J: TRBJ2-5
D: NA
V: TRBV7-6

CDR3: CASSGLAGGPDTQYF
DNA: TGTGCCAGCAGTGGACTAGCGGGGGGGCCAGATACGCAGTATTTT
size: NA
J: TRBJ2-3
D: TRBD2
V: TRBV6-1

CDR3: CASSQDSGGYGYTF
DNA: TGCGCCAGCAGCCAAGATAGCGGGGGCTATGGCTACACCTTC
size: NA
J: TRBJ1-2
D: NA
V: TRBV4-3

CDR3: CASSGRAGGRTGELFF
DNA: TGTGCCAGCAGTGGGAGGGCAGGGGGCAGGACCGGGGAGCTGTTTTTT
size: NA
J: TRBJ2-2
D: TRBD1
V: TRBV2

CDR3: CASSYSLYSNQPQHF
DNA: TGTGCCAGCAGTTACTCCCTATATAGCAATCAGCCCCAGCATTTT
size: NA
J: TRBJ1-5
D: NA
V: TRBV6-5

CDR3: CASSDPGQGVVGELFF
DNA: TGTGCCAGCAGTGATCCGGGACAGGGGGTTGTCGGGGAGCTGTTTTTT
size: once
J: TRBJ2-2
D: TRBD1
V: TRBV25-1

CDR3: CASSMTQSGQPQHF
DNA: TGTGCCAGTAGTATGACCCAATCGGGTCAGCCCCAGCATTTT
size: NA
J: TRBJ1-5
D: NA
V: TRBV19

CDR3: CASSSTGSTKNIQYF
DNA: TGTGCCAGTAGTTCGACAGGATCAACCAAAAACATTCAGTACTTC
size: NA
J: TRBJ2-4
D: NA
V: TRBV19

CDR3: CASSFSSNQPQHF
DNA: TGTGCCAGCAGCTTTAGTAGCAATCAGCCCCAGCATTTT
size: NA
J: TRBJ1-5
D: NA
V: TRBV7-2

CDR3: CASSAPSGANVLTF
DNA: TGTGCCAGCAGCGCCCCGTCCGGGGCCAACGTCCTGACTTTC
size: few
J: TRBJ2-6
D: NA
V: TRBV5-6

CDR3: CASSRGVSSSYEQYF
DNA: TGTGCCAGCTCACGAGGGGTTTCGAGCTCCTACGAGCAGTACTTC
size: NA
J: TRBJ2-7
D: NA
V: TRBV27

CDR3: CASSPEEGRSGGEQYF
DNA: TGCGCCAGCAGCCCGGAGGAGGGTAGGTCAGGGGGCGAGCAGTACTTC
size: NA
J: TRBJ2-7
D: NA
V: TRBV5-1

CDR3: CASSPATGTGAGYTF
DNA: TGTGCCAGCAGCCCCGCGACCGGGACAGGGGCTGGCTACACCTTC
size: NA
J: TRBJ1-2
D: TRBD1
V: TRBV7-2

CDR3: CASSLEVAGGNEQFF
DNA: TGTGCCAGCAGCTTGGAGGTAGCGGGGGGGAATGAGCAGTTCTTC
size: NA
J: TRBJ2-1
D: TRBD2
V: TRBV5-4

CDR3: CAVGLYSNQPQHF
DNA: TGTGCCGTCGGACTTTATAGCAATCAGCCCCAGCATTTT
size: NA
J: TRBJ1-5
D: NA
V: TRBV10-3

CDR3: CATSARTGRGETQYF
DNA: TGTGCCACCTCTGCCCGGACAGGGCGGGGTGAGACCCAGTACTTC
size: NA
J: TRBJ2-5
D: TRBD1
V: TRBV19

CDR3: CAWSINLNTDTQYF
DNA: TGTGCCTGGAGTATCAATCTTAACACAGATACGCAGTATTTT
size: NA
J: TRBJ2-3
D: NA
V: TRBV30

CDR3: CASSRTGSSTDTQYF
DNA: TGTGCCAGCAGCCGTACAGGGAGTAGCACAGATACGCAGTATTTT
size: NA
J: TRBJ2-3
D: NA
V: TRBV7-3

CDR3: CASSQVGGPQYF
DNA: TGTGCCAGCAGCCAAGTTGGCGGGCCCCAGTACTTC
size: NA
J: TRBJ2-5
D: NA
V: TRBV14

CDR3: CASSYLTGPTDTQYF
DNA: TGTGCCAGCAGTTACCTAACGGGGCCCACAGATACGCAGTATTTT
size: few
J: TRBJ2-3
D: NA
V: TRBV6-5

CDR3: CASSLAGGPGELFF
DNA: TGTGCCAGCAGCTTAGCGGGGGGACCCGGGGAGCTGTTTTTT
size: few
J: TRBJ2-2
D: TRBD2
V: TRBV13

CDR3: CASSVFGGYQETQYF
DNA: TGTGCCAGCAGTGTCTTCGGGGGGTACCAAGAGACCCAGTACTTC
size: NA
J: TRBJ2-5
D: TRBD2
V: TRBV6-1

CDR3: CASSLPTSGEQYF
DNA: TGTGCCAGCAGCCTCCCGACTAGCGGGGAGCAGTACTTC
size: NA
J: TRBJ2-7
D: TRBD2
V: TRBV7-2

CDR3: CASSDDINYEQYF
DNA: TGTGCCAGCAGTGACGACATAAATTACGAGCAGTACTTC
size: once
J: TRBJ2-7
D: NA
V: TRBV6-1

CDR3: CASSLGGLSSEQYF
DNA: TGTGCCAGCAGCCTCGGGGGGCTCTCTTCCGAGCAGTACTTC
size: NA
J: TRBJ2-7
D: NA
V: TRBV5-4

CDR3: CASSPRLQGGHYEQYF
DNA: TGTGCCAGCAGCCCCAGGCTCCAGGGAGGACACTACGAGCAGTACTTC
size: NA
J: TRBJ2-7
D: NA
V: TRBV7-6

CDR3: CSVEDPRADTQYF
DNA: TGCAGCGTTGAAGATCCTAGAGCAGATACGCAGTATTTT
size: NA
J: TRBJ2-3
D: NA
V: TRBV29-1

CDR3: CASSQESTGSRTYEQYF
DNA: TGTGCCAGCAGCCAAGAGTCGACGGGGAGCAGGACCTACGAGCAGTACTTC
size: NA
J: TRBJ2-7
D: NA
V: TRBV4-2

CDR3: CASRRSGVLSYEQYF
DNA: TGTGCCAGCAGACGATCAGGGGTCCTCTCCTACGAGCAGTACTTC
size: NA
J: TRBJ2-7
D: NA
V: TRBV6-5

CDR3: CAISARTSGDTDTQYF
DNA: TGTGCCATCAGTGCTAGGACTAGCGGGGACACAGATACGCAGTATTTT
size: NA
J: TRBJ2-3
D: TRBD2
V: TRBV10-3

CDR3: CASSRGQGAYEQYF
DNA: TGTGCCAGTAGTAGGGGACAGGGGGCCTACGAGCAGTACTTC
size: few
J: TRBJ2-7
D: TRBD1
V: TRBV19

CDR3: CSVETRGSEKLFF
DNA: TGCAGCGTTGAAACGAGGGGGAGTGAAAAACTGTTTTTT
size: NA
J: TRBJ1-4
D: NA
V: TRBV29-1

CDR3: CASIRGRPDEETQYF
DNA: TGTGCCAGCATCCGGGGGAGGCCTGACGAGGAGACCCAGTACTTC
size: NA
J: TRBJ2-5
D: NA
V: TRBV7-8

CDR3: CASSLDGASEKLFF
DNA: TGTGCCAGCAGCTTAGACGGGGCGAGTGAAAAACTGTTTTTT
size: NA
J: TRBJ1-4
D: NA
V: TRBV7-2

CDR3: CASSPPGQQETQYF
DNA: TGTGCCAGCTCACCCCCGGGACAGCAAGAGACCCAGTACTTC
size: once
J: TRBJ2-5
D: TRBD1
V: TRBV18